This passage covers 26 T cell receptor beta chains from one sample sequenced in a study of blood T cells in healthy people across ages (dated by TCRdb to between 2014 and 2017). Library preparation used 5' RACE. Sequencing relied on an Illumina HiSeq 2500. The second PCR ran for about 6 to 11 cycles and used a J-beta primer mix along with a sample-barcoded 5' primer. The public reads were run again by TCRdb, first through fastp at Q25 and then through MiXCR, and only productive beta chains were kept. One record per CDR3 amino acid sequence lists the most common genes and DNA. In all, the sample holds 800,000 or so distinct CDR3 sequences, and roughly 25% of those were seen once. The top ten clonotypes cover approximately 4% of the sample. These records were also assigned to another study, of T cells of mothers and their children.

Sequenced: blood. The receptors were sampled from a boy between 5 and 17 years old in good health.

This chain links TRBV29-1 with TRBJ2-1; D unclear. Germline V CDR1 and CDR2: SQVTM, ANQGSEA. The V and J ends lost 0 bases and 3 bases respectively, with 6 bases between them. The CDR3 loop spans 13 amino acids. The DNA of the CDR3 is TGCAGCGTTGAAGACTCACACTACAATGAGCAGTTCTTC. It codes for CSVEDSHYNEQFF.

V and J are TRBV20-1 and TRBJ2-1; D possibly corresponds to TRBD1 (6 bases). There are 15 residues in the CDR3. The V end was cut by 3 bases, the J end by 0 bases, with 12 bases between. Looked up from germline, CDR1 is DFQATT and CDR2 is SNEGSKA (reference sequence). CDR3 sequence reads: CSARTTGLSYNEQFF. The CDR3 DNA reads TGCAGTGCTAGGACAACAGGGCTCTCCTACAATGAGCAGTTCTTC.

V usage is TRBV4-1 and J usage is TRBJ1-4, with D unclear. The CDR3 is 15 residues long. Germline V lookup: CDR1 MGHRA, CDR2 YSYEKL. Trimming removed 0 bases from V and 7 bases from J, with 12 bases in between. CDR3 nucleotides: TGCGCCAGCAGCCAAGATGATGGTCGGGGTGAAAAACTGTTTTTT. Translation gives CASSQDDGRGEKLFF.

A few counts support this clonotype. This CDR3 reads CASRLAMRYEQYF. The CDR3 bases are TGTGCCAGCCGACTAGCGATGAGGTACGAGCAGTACTTC. The chain joins TRBV28 to TRBJ2-5, with TRBD2 matching 8 bases. The J call may be in error: the DNA end matches TRBJ2-7 better. The germline gives CDR1 MDHEN, CDR2 SYDVKM. The CDR3 length is 13 residues.

The V and J genes are TRBV30 and TRBJ1-2; D gene ambiguous. Germline CDR1 GTSNPN, CDR2 SVGIG (reference sequence). The CDR3 covers 14 residues. With 4 bases removed from V and 5 bases from J, the gap between germline ends came to 17 bases. CDR3 sequence reads: CAWIRDPLFYGYTF. The CDR3 bases are TGTGCCTGGATCCGAGACCCATTATTTTATGGCTACACCTTC.

The gene calls are TRBV5-1 and TRBJ1-4, with TRBD1 as a possible D gene (6 bases). This CDR3 spans 14 amino acids. The V end lost 0 bases, the J end lost 8 bases, and 11 bases lay between the germline ends. Germline V lookup: CDR1 SGHRS, CDR2 YFSETQ. The CDR3 loop reads CASSLALGGEKLFF. In DNA, the CDR3 is TGCGCCAGCAGCTTGGCGTTAGGGGGAGAAAAACTGTTTTTT.

The CDR3 DNA follows: TGTGCCAGCAGTGTACGGGGCGGCAATCAGCCCCAGCATTTT. Its protein is CASSVRGGNQPQHF. The V call is TRBV12-3 or TRBV12-4, the J call TRBJ1-5, with D perhaps matching TRBD1 (5 bases). This CDR3 has 14 amino acids. Trimming removed 5 bases from V and 2 bases from J, with 10 bases in between.

In its sample, this clonotype was seen once. The rearrangement links TRBV6-6 to TRBJ1-6; D call uncertain. Germline V gives CDR1 MNHNY, CDR2 SVGAGI (reference sequence). V lost 5 bases to trimming and J lost 4 bases, with 6 bases between them. The CDR3 covers 13 residues. The CDR3 loop is CASSQQYNSPLHF. Written as DNA, the CDR3 is TGTGCCAGCAGTCAGCAATATAATTCACCCCTCCACTTT.

This chain uses TRBV4-1 with TRBJ2-7; 7 bases map to TRBD2. Germline CDR1 is MGHRA and CDR2 is YSYEKL. Losses at the gene ends were 3 bases for V and 5 bases for J; bases not matched to a gene: 7. This CDR3 is 14 amino acids long. The CDR3 is CASSQGGGGDEQYF. The CDR3 DNA reads TGCGCCAGCAGCCAGGGGGGGGGTGGGGACGAGCAGTACTTC.

V is TRBV5-1 and J is TRBJ2-7; 11 nucleotides match TRBD1. CDR3 length: 15 amino acids. Germline V gene data show CDR1 as SGHRS and CDR2 as YFSETQ. The junction had 6 bases not matched to a gene; V was cut back by 4 bases and J by 3 bases. CDR3 protein: CASSPRTGGIYEQYF. The CDR3 DNA follows: TGCGCCAGCAGCCCCCGGACAGGGGGCATCTACGAGCAGTACTTC.

This clonotype has a handful of counts. The V gene is TRBV15, the J gene TRBJ2-1; TRBD1 matches at 7 bases. Germline V gene sequence: CDR1 LNHNV, CDR2 YYDKDF (reference sequence). The ends lost 4 bases at V and 12 bases at J; junction bases unmatched: 9. The CDR3 runs 13 residues. This CDR3 is CATSTTGVGTQFF. The DNA of the CDR3 is TGTGCCACCAGCACCACAGGGGTCGGGACGCAGTTCTTC.

This clonotype occurred once. This chain joins TRBV7-2 and TRBJ2-7; TRBD2 matches 8 bases. V lost 4 bases and J lost 1; bases outside the gene matches: 6. This CDR3 region has 15 residues. Germline assignment: CDR1 SGHTA and CDR2 FQGNSA. DNA of the CDR3: TGTGCCAGCAGCTATAGCGGGGCGGTGTCCTACGAGCAGTACTTC. It specifies CASSYSGAVSYEQYF.

The chain couples TRBV4-2 to TRBJ2-1; 10 bases agree with TRBD2. J was trimmed by 14 bases and V by 0 bases; bases with no gene match: 13. This CDR3 contains 16 residues. CDR1 and CDR2 (germline): LGHNA, YNFKEQ. CDR3 loop: CASSQDLSAGGLPKFF. CDR3 in DNA: TGTGCCAGCAGCCAAGATCTTTCAGCGGGAGGGTTGCCAAAGTTCTTC.

The chain recombines TRBV4-3 with TRBJ2-3; TRBD1 is a possible D gene (6 bases). Germline V CDR1 and CDR2: LGHNA, YSLEER. The CDR3 runs to 16 residues. Trimming left V 1 base short and J 1 base short, with 12 bases between. CDR3 in amino acids: CASSQAGDIRTDTQYF. The CDR3 DNA is TGCGCCAGCAGCCAAGCTGGGGACATTCGCACAGATACGCAGTATTTT.

Worth noting for this clonotype: A much larger clone differs by one base, so this may be a read error. The V gene is TRBV19, the J gene TRBJ1-5; D gene uncertain. The CDR3 sequence is 12 residues long. Germline V gene data show CDR1 as LNHDA and CDR2 as SQIVND (reference sequence). Here the CDR3 DNA reads TGTGCCAGCAGGAGTAGCAATCAGCCCCACCATTTT. It translates to CASRSSNQPHHF.

V gene TRBV7-9 combines with J gene TRBJ1-4; D is possibly TRBD1 (6 bases). V shed 4 bases and J shed 0 bases, with 12 bases lying between them. Per the germline V gene, CDR1 is SEHNR and CDR2 is FQNEAQ (reference sequence). This CDR3 is built from 16 residues. DNA of the CDR3: TGTGCCAGCAGCTCCGGGACAACGGCAACTAATGAAAAACTGTTTTTT. The encoded protein is CASSSGTTATNEKLFF.

In its sample, this clonotype was seen a few times. J is TRBJ1-1 and V is TRBV12-3 or TRBV12-4; D might be TRBD1 (6 bases). This CDR3 has 15 residues. The V gene lost 8 bases and the J gene lost 3 bases, with 19 bases spanning the gap. The CDR3 spells CASRIAEGDYTEAFF. Here the CDR3 DNA reads TGTGCCAGCCGAATAGCCGAGGGGGACTACACTGAAGCTTTCTTT.

This chain connects TRBV20-1 to TRBJ2-3; 7 positions agree with TRBD2. Trimming cost V 5 bases and J 0 bases; bases outside gene matches: 2. Germline V gene lookup returns CDR1 DFQATT and CDR2 SNEGSKA (reference sequence). CDR3 length: 13 residues. The CDR3 DNA sequence: TGCAGTGCTCTAGCGGCTAGCACAGATACGCAGTATTTT. It yields the protein CSALAASTDTQYF.

This clonotype was recorded at least ten times. The junction departs from the called germline gene at one end, perhaps through a read error. The J gene is TRBJ2-5, the V gene TRBV2; TRBD1 matches 10 bases. The length of the CDR3 is 15 residues. Germline CDR1 SNHLY, CDR2 FYNNEI. CDR3 nucleotides: TGTGCCAGCAGCTCACCGGGACAGGGGCAAGAGACCCAGTACTTT. Its translation is CASSSPGQGQETQYF. The variable domain in full, with the rest retrieved from reference TRBV2 and TRBJ2-5, is EPEVTQTPSHQVTQMGQEVILRCVPISNHLYFYWYRQILGQKVEFLVSFYNNEISEKSEIFDDQFSVERPDGSNFTLKIRSTKLEDSAMYFCASSSPGQGQETQYFGPGTRLLVL.

V gene TRBV6-5 combines with J gene TRBJ2-4; D is unclear. The V gene's germline CDR1 is MNHEY and CDR2 SVGAGI. This CDR3 contains 17 residues. Trimming removed 7 bases from V and 1 base from J, with 20 bases in between. CDR3 amino acids: CASISRGRLGAKNIQYF. CDR3 bases: TGTGCCAGCATCTCGCGAGGTCGCCTGGGGGCCAAAAACATTCAGTACTTC.

The genes are TRBV10-3 and TRBJ2-1; TRBD1 is a possible D gene (5 bases). The J call may be faulty, since TRBJ2-7 better matches the DNA end. The CDR3 is 13 amino acids. Germline V gene sequence: CDR1 ENHRY, CDR2 SYGVKD. The CDR3 loop is CAISEGDSYEQYF. The CDR3 nucleotides read TGTGCCATCAGTGAAGGGGACTCCTACGAGCAGTACTTC.

This clonotype was found a few times. The V call is TRBV7-9, the J call TRBJ1-1; the match to TRBD1 covers 9 bases. The CDR3 is 15 amino acids. The V gene's germline CDR1 is SEHNR and CDR2 FQNEAQ (reference sequence). Unmatched junction bases numbered 5, after V lost 3 bases and J lost 3 bases. CDR3 coding DNA: TGTGCCAGCAGCTTCGAGACAGGGGGGGACACTGAAGCTTTCTTT. It encodes CASSFETGGDTEAFF.

The chain carries TRBV6-5 and TRBJ2-5; no reliable D call. Germline CDR1 reads MNHEY; CDR2 reads SVGAGI. V gave up 5 bases and J gave up 7 bases, with 23 bases separating them. CDR3 size: 16 residues. CDR3 residues: CASSPDWMDPWGTQYF. CDR3 in DNA: TGTGCCAGCAGTCCCGACTGGATGGATCCGTGGGGGACCCAGTACTTC.

This clonotype occurred a few times. The CDR3 nucleotides are TGTGCCAGCAGTTCGGGACTAGCGGGCGTTGGACCATCCTACGAGCAGTACTTC. Translating it yields CASSSGLAGVGPSYEQYF. This chain links TRBV28 with TRBJ2-5, with 12 positions matching TRBD2. The better agreement between TRBJ2-7 and the DNA end casts doubt on the J call. The V gene's germline CDR1 is MDHEN and CDR2 SYDVKM. The CDR3 covers 18 residues.

This clonotype was counted once. This chain joins TRBV10-3 and TRBJ2-5; possibly TRBD1 for D (6 bases). The CDR3 totals 14 residues. Trimming pared 7 bases from V and 2 bases from J, leaving 14 bases between. The germline gives CDR1 ENHRY, CDR2 SYGVKD. The CDR3 is CAIMGAGQQETQYF. Here the CDR3 DNA reads TGTGCCATCATGGGGGCAGGGCAACAAGAGACCCAGTACTTC.

V and J are TRBV4-3 and TRBJ2-1; D perhaps matches TRBD1 (6 bases). Germline CDR1 is LGHNA and CDR2 is YSLEER. CDR3 length equals 17 residues. Trimming cost V 2 bases and J 0 bases, with 14 bases left between them. For the CDR3, the DNA is TGCGCCAGCAGCCAACACTTACGGACAGACTCCTACAATGAGCAGTTCTTC. Translated: CASSQHLRTDSYNEQFF.